The next 27 T cell receptor beta chains were all read from a single sample in a study of response to subunit inactivated influenza vaccine. MiXCR, run by TCRdb on the RT-PCR reads, gives a single entry per CDR3 protein. The table has approximately 680,000 distinct CDR3 sequences, approximately 14% seen once. The sample was PBMCs from blood, taken about 13 days after vaccination. These receptors came from a man over 45 who received an inactivated influenza vaccine.

A few counts support this clonotype. The rearrangement links TRBV6-2 or TRBV6-3 to TRBJ2-2, with D unclear. This CDR3 contains 12 residues. The V gene lost 6 bases and the J gene lost 6 bases, with 8 bases spanning the gap. Germline V CDR1 and CDR2: MNHEY, SVGEGT. For the CDR3, the DNA is TGTGCCAGCAGAGAGAGTTCCGGGGAGCTGTTTTTT. This translates into CASRESSGELFF.

J is TRBJ2-1 and V is TRBV12-3 or TRBV12-4; 9 nucleotides align to TRBD1. The V and J ends lost 4 bases and 8 bases, in that order; junction bases with no gene match: 3. The CDR3 extends over 13 amino acids. CDR3 DNA sequence: TGTGCCAGCAGTTCACAGGGGGCACATGAGCAGTTCTTC. It specifies CASSSQGAHEQFF.

The gene calls are TRBV7-2 and TRBJ1-5; tentatively, D is TRBD1 (5 bases). V was cut by 4 bases and J by 3 bases, with 13 bases left in between. This CDR3 has 15 amino acids. Germline lookup yields CDR1 SGHTA and CDR2 FQGNSA. Here the CDR3 DNA reads TGTGCCAGCAGCTACCATCCGGGGGACAATCAGCCCCAGCATTTT. Amino acids: CASSYHPGDNQPQHF.

The sample holds one count of this clonotype. V usage is TRBV12-3 or TRBV12-4 and J usage is TRBJ1-4; D remains unclear. The V end was cut by 5 bases, the J end by 3 bases, with 13 bases between. The CDR3 is 15 amino acids. CDR3 sequence: CASSRDHTPNEKLFF. CDR3 bases: TGTGCCAGCAGTAGGGATCATACCCCTAATGAAAAACTGTTTTTT.

This clonotype came up a few times. The gene calls are TRBV29-1 and TRBJ2-6, with 14 bases fitting TRBD2. Germline CDR1 and CDR2: SQVTM and ANQGSEA. The CDR3 runs to 16 residues. V lost 6 bases, J lost 3 bases, and 4 bases stayed unmatched. The CDR3 DNA follows: TGCAGCGTGGGACTAGCGGGAGCTCGTGGGGCCAACGTCCTGACTTTC. This gives the protein CSVGLAGARGANVLTF.

The chain carries TRBV5-6 and TRBJ2-7; TRBD1 is a possible D gene (6 bases). Trimming stripped 4 bases from V and 2 bases from J, with 16 bases between. This CDR3 region has 15 residues. Germline values: CDR1 SGHDT, CDR2 YYEEEE. The CDR3: CASSGTGTPTYEQYF. In DNA, the CDR3 is TGTGCCAGCAGCGGTACCGGGACACCAACCTACGAGCAGTACTTC.

A word on this clonotype: One end of the junction does not line up with germline, which may come from a read error. The chain has TRBV12-3 or TRBV12-4 and TRBJ1-1; possibly TRBD1 for D (5 bases). This CDR3 contains 13 residues. CDR3 protein: CASSFVAGPETFF. The CDR3, as DNA: TGTGCCAGCAGTTTCGTTGCAGGGCCTGAAACTTTCTTT.

This sequence joins TRBV28 and TRBJ1-5; 11 bases align to TRBD1. There are 16 residues in the CDR3. CDR1 and CDR2 from the germline V gene are MDHEN and SYDVKM. V shed 4 bases, J shed 5 bases, and the junction held 7 bases outside the gene matches. CDR3 DNA: TGTGCCAGCAGTTCTCAGGACAGGGGGCACGATCAGCCCCAGCATTTT. The encoded protein is CASSSQDRGHDQPQHF.

The rearrangement links TRBV11-2 to TRBJ1-1; D gene unclear. The CDR3 loop spans 16 amino acids. Looked up from germline, CDR1 is SGHAT and CDR2 is FQNNGV. V was shortened by 6 bases and J by 4 bases, with 21 bases between the two germline ends. The CDR3 here is CASRQRAGQGGTEAFF. The CDR3 DNA is TGTGCCAGCAGGCAAAGGGCGGGCCAAGGCGGCACTGAAGCTTTCTTT.

The chain recombines TRBV5-5 with TRBJ2-7, with TRBD2 identical over 8 bases. J was trimmed by 2 bases and V by 0 bases; bases with no gene match: 7. The CDR3 totals 16 residues. Germline CDR1 reads SGHKS; CDR2 reads YYEKEE (reference sequence). In DNA form, the CDR3 reads TGTGCCAGCAGCTTGGAGACGGCGGGACTAGCCTACGAGCAGTACTTC. This codes for CASSLETAGLAYEQYF. Complete variable domain (other parts from reference TRBV5-5 and TRBJ2-7): DAGVTQSPTHLIKTRGQQVTLRCSPISGHKSVSWYQQVLGQGPQFIFQYYEKEERGRGNFPDRFSARQFPNYSSELNVNALLLGDSALYLCASSLETAGLAYEQYFGPGTRLTVT.

The chain combines TRBV7-2 with TRBJ2-7, with unresolved D. The length of the CDR3 is 15 residues. Germline assignment: CDR1 SGHTA and CDR2 FQGNSA. V dropped 3 bases and J dropped 0 bases, with 12 bases sitting between them. The CDR3 here is CASSFFPGSSYEQYF. For the CDR3, the DNA is TGTGCCAGCAGCTTCTTCCCGGGCAGCTCCTACGAGCAGTACTTC. The full variable domain, completed using reference TRBV7-2 and TRBJ2-7, is GAGVSQSPSNKVTEKGKDVELRCDPISGHTALYWYRQSLGQGLEFLIYFQGNSAPDKSGLPSDRFSAERTGGSVSTLTIQRTQQEDSAVYLCASSFFPGSSYEQYFGPGTRLTVT.

The V gene is TRBV19, the J gene TRBJ1-5; D gene unclear. CDR3 length: 15 residues. V was clipped by 1 base and J by 2 bases, with 9 bases between them. The germline CDR1 and CDR2 sequences are LNHDA and SQIVND (reference sequence). This CDR3 reads CASSIAPGGNQPQHF. The DNA for the CDR3 is TGTGCCAGTAGTATAGCCCCCGGGGGCAATCAGCCCCAGCATTTT. The whole variable domain, filled in from reference TRBV19 and TRBJ1-5, reads DGGITQSPKYLFRKEGQNVTLSCEQNLNHDAMYWYRQDPGQGLRLIYYSQIVNDFQKGDIAEGYSVSREKKESFPLTVTSAQKNPTAFYLCASSIAPGGNQPQHFGDGTRLSIL.

This rearrangement joins TRBV10-3 to TRBJ2-7; no clear D gene. V gave up 2 bases and J gave up 1 base, with 6 bases separating them. Germline CDR1 reads ENHRY; CDR2 reads SYGVKD. This CDR3 contains 13 residues. The CDR3 coding sequence is TGTGCCATCAGTGAGGGGCATTCCTACGAGCAGTACTTC. It is translated as CAISEGHSYEQYF.

In this sample, this clonotype turned up a few times. The chain recombines TRBV19 with TRBJ2-7, with TRBD1 matching over 7 bases. The CDR3 contains 17 residues. Germline V gene data show CDR1 as LNHDA and CDR2 as SQIVND (reference sequence). J lost 2 bases, V lost 3 bases, and 13 bases had no gene match. CDR3 in amino acids: CASSIPLDRRMAYEQYF. The DNA of the CDR3 is TGTGCCAGTAGTATCCCCCTGGACAGGAGGATGGCCTACGAGCAGTACTTC.

This clonotype was seen only a few times. The chain employs TRBV27 and TRBJ1-5; a possible D gene is TRBD1 (6 bases). CDR3 length: 14 residues. The germline CDR1 and CDR2 sequences are MNHEY and SMNVEV (reference sequence). Deletions cut 6 bases from V and 4 bases from J, with 13 bases between. CDR3 residues: CASSPSGENQPQHF. CDR3 nucleotide sequence: TGTGCCAGCAGCCCGTCAGGGGAGAATCAGCCCCAGCATTTT.

A few counts support this clonotype. The chain is built from TRBV7-2 and TRBJ2-5, with 14 nucleotides matching TRBD2. Germline values: CDR1 SGHTA, CDR2 FQGNSA. V was pared by 5 bases and J by 5 bases, with 4 bases of the junction left unmatched. CDR3 length equals 15 residues. The DNA of the CDR3 is TGTGCCAGCAGCGAGACTAGCGGGAGGGTTGAGACCCAGTACTTC. Translating it yields CASSETSGRVETQYF.

This clonotype appeared a few times. The chain carries TRBV9 and TRBJ1-1; no reliable D call. V lost 3 bases and J lost 5, with 11 bases in between. The CDR3 runs 13 residues. Germline V lookup: CDR1 SGDLS, CDR2 YYNGEE. The chain's CDR3 is CASSASEGTEAFF. For the CDR3, the DNA is TGTGCCAGCAGCGCCTCCGAGGGTACTGAAGCTTTCTTT. Full variable domain (outside the CDR3, taken from reference TRBV9 and TRBJ1-1): DSGVTQTPKHLITATGQRVTLRCSPRSGDLSVYWYQQSLDQGLQFLIQYYNGEERAKGNILERFSAQQFPDLHSELNLSSLELGDSALYFCASSASEGTEAFFGQGTRLTVV.

This clonotype was seen at least ten times. The chain carries TRBV12-3 or TRBV12-4 and TRBJ2-6; D call uncertain. The CDR3 is made up of 15 amino acids. Trimming pared 3 bases from V and 1 base from J, leaving 7 bases between. CDR3 sequence (DNA): TGTGCCAGCAGTTTTTCCGGGTCTGGGGCCAACGTCCTGACTTTC. Translation gives CASSFSGSGANVLTF.

Ten or more counts support this clonotype. CDR3 sequence: CATSANPYSYNEQFF. The CDR3 DNA sequence: TGTGCCACCAGCGCCAATCCGTACTCCTACAATGAGCAGTTCTTC. V gene TRBV15 combines with J gene TRBJ2-1; D is ambiguous. The CDR3 is 15 amino acids. V dropped 5 bases and J dropped 0 bases, with 11 bases sitting between them. Germline assignment: CDR1 LNHNV and CDR2 YYDKDF (reference sequence).

The V gene is TRBV7-9, the J gene TRBJ2-5; TRBD1 or TRBD2 may be the D gene (6 bases each). The CDR3 totals 16 residues. The germline V gene has CDR1 SEHNR and CDR2 FQNEAQ (reference sequence). Trimming pared 4 bases from V and 5 bases from J, leaving 20 bases between. CDR3 loop: CASSSQGGIAVETQYF. DNA of the CDR3: TGTGCCAGCAGCTCACAGGGAGGCATAGCCGTTGAGACCCAGTACTTC.

This clonotype appeared a few times. The chain is built from TRBV15 and TRBJ2-2; perhaps D is TRBD1 or TRBD2 (5 bases each). The CDR3 covers 17 residues. In germline, CDR1 is LNHNV, CDR2 YYDKDF (reference sequence). V shed 2 bases and J shed 0 bases, with 13 bases lying between them. This chain's CDR3 is CATSRSRQRANTGELFF. The CDR3 coding sequence is TGTGCCACCAGCAGATCCCGACAGAGGGCGAACACCGGGGAGCTGTTTTTT.

J is TRBJ1-1 and V is TRBV6-1, with a possible D match to TRBD1 (6 bases). Germline V gene lookup returns CDR1 MNHNS and CDR2 SASEGT. The length of the CDR3 is 17 residues. Trimming removed 7 bases at V and 0 bases at J, with 21 bases between. CDR3 in DNA: TGTGCCAGCATCCAGCTGACGGACAGACGAATGAACACTGAAGCTTTCTTT. Amino acids: CASIQLTDRRMNTEAFF.

This clonotype occurred a few times. For the CDR3, the DNA is TGCGCCAGCAGCTTGGGACAGGGTGGAAAAAACATTCAGTACTTC. As protein: CASSLGQGGKNIQYF. The chain is built from TRBV5-1 and TRBJ2-4; 7 positions match TRBD1. Losses at the gene ends were 0 bases for V and 4 bases for J; bases not matched to a gene: 4. The CDR3 is made up of 15 amino acids. The germline V gene encodes CDR1 SGHRS and CDR2 YFSETQ.

This rearrangement joins TRBV5-1 to TRBJ1-2; no firm D call. The V and J ends lost 2 bases and 2 bases respectively, with 7 bases between them. The CDR3 has 13 residues. In germline, CDR1 is SGHRS, CDR2 YFSETQ. CDR3 bases: TGCGCCAGCAGCTTTCAAAGAAACTATGGCTACACCTTC. As protein: CASSFQRNYGYTF.

The sample holds a few counts of this clonotype. The chain carries TRBV20-1 and TRBJ1-5; TRBD1 agrees at 9 bases. The CDR3 is made up of 14 amino acids. J lost 3 bases, V lost 6 bases, and 6 bases had no gene match. The germline V gene has CDR1 DFQATT and CDR2 SNEGSKA (reference sequence). This CDR3 reads CSAYRDRVNQPQHF. The CDR3 DNA sequence: TGCAGTGCCTACCGGGACAGGGTCAATCAGCCCCAGCATTTT.

This sequence joins TRBV20-1 and TRBJ2-3; D unclear. V was shortened by 2 bases and J by 3 bases, with 6 bases between the two germline ends. From germline, CDR1 is DFQATT and CDR2 SNEGSKA (reference sequence). This CDR3 is built from 12 residues. The CDR3 nucleotides are TGCAGTGCTAGAAGGCAGACAGATACGCAGTATTTT. It codes for CSARRQTDTQYF.

This clonotype was recorded many times. V usage is TRBV25-1 and J usage is TRBJ1-5; the D gene is possibly TRBD1 (5 bases). Germline CDR1 reads MGHDK; CDR2 reads SYGVNS. With 1 base removed from V and 3 bases from J, the gap between germline ends came to 10 bases. CDR3 size: 15 residues. Written as DNA, the CDR3 is TGTGCCAGCAGTGAATCGGGACCGAACAATCAGCCCCAGCATTTT. Protein sequence: CASSESGPNNQPQHF.